These T cell receptor beta chains were read from a single sample in a study of blood T cell repertoires in COVID-19. Data came from immunoSEQ multiplex PCR; TCRdb stores just in-frame clones and leaves some out. The table has roughly 80,000 clones, 80% to 90% seen once; the top ten hold more than 15%. The sample taken for sequencing was peripheral blood. These receptors came from an elderly man in a cohort sampled during active COVID-19. Each CDR3 is given without its conserved first and last residue. The D gene is left open where the match is weak.

CDR3: ASSPSGGAYNEQF
J: TRBJ2-1
D: TRBD2
V: TRBV18

CDR3: ASSQTGQGQVQETQY
J: TRBJ2-5
D: TRBD1
V: TRBV4-3

CDR3: ASSYISPRGTNEQF
J: TRBJ2-1
D: -
V: TRBV5-5

CDR3: ASSLSSGFEKLF
J: TRBJ1-4
D: -
V: TRBV27

CDR3: ASSLGTASGNTIY
J: TRBJ1-3
D: TRBD1
V: TRBV7-2

CDR3: ASSYVGGSYNSPLH
J: TRBJ1-6
D: -
V: TRBV6-6

CDR3: ASSSGGDSTDTQY
J: TRBJ2-3
D: TRBD2
V: TRBV5-1

CDR3: ASSLRKGAQETQY
J: TRBJ2-5
D: -
V: TRBV19

CDR3: ASSSTGTVLNQPQH
J: TRBJ1-5
D: TRBD1
V: TRBV7-2

CDR3: ASSLRETGYGYT
J: TRBJ1-2
D: -
V: TRBV5-1

CDR3: ASSQHRVGLF
J: TRBJ1-4
D: -
V: TRBV3-1/TRBV3-2

CDR3: ASSYSPGEQY
J: TRBJ2-7
D: -
V: TRBV6-5

CDR3: ASSLTGGSYEQY
J: TRBJ2-7
D: -
V: TRBV19

CDR3: ASSQRLGATEAF
J: TRBJ1-1
D: -
V: TRBV3-1/TRBV3-2

CDR3: ASSRDSPRGPGANVLT
J: TRBJ2-6
D: TRBD1
V: TRBV2

CDR3: ASSLVAITYEQY
J: TRBJ2-7
D: -
V: TRBV7-9

CDR3: ASSFTGGNTEAF
J: TRBJ1-1
D: TRBD1
V: TRBV7-2

CDR3: ASSDRGLNTEAF
J: TRBJ1-1
D: TRBD1
V: TRBV6-1

CDR3: ASSVSSGGSSYNEQF
J: TRBJ2-1
D: TRBD2
V: TRBV5-1

CDR3: ASSDNRGLGTEAF
J: TRBJ1-1
D: TRBD1
V: TRBV25-1

CDR3: SADTGYNEQF
J: TRBJ2-1
D: -
V: TRBV29-1

CDR3: ASTAIGTAEAF
J: TRBJ1-1
D: TRBD1
V: TRBV27

CDR3: ASSLGSLAGNEQF
J: TRBJ2-1
D: TRBD2
V: TRBV7-9

CDR3: ASSLEFLEVGELF
J: TRBJ2-2
D: -
V: TRBV5-1

CDR3: ASSWIRAGANVLT
J: TRBJ2-6
D: -
V: TRBV6-5

CDR3: ASSQEARRNTEAF
J: TRBJ1-1
D: -
V: TRBV3-1/TRBV3-2

CDR3: ASSFRAGANVLT
J: TRBJ2-6
D: -
V: TRBV7-2

CDR3: ARDRAAGYGYT
J: TRBJ1-2
D: -
V: TRBV21-1

CDR3: ASSRTSGGRDTQY
J: TRBJ2-3
D: TRBD2
V: TRBV3-1/TRBV3-2

CDR3: ASSATGQGRPSGANVLT
J: TRBJ2-6
D: TRBD1
V: TRBV27

CDR3: ASSYRTGIETQY
J: TRBJ2-5
D: TRBD1
V: TRBV7-2

CDR3: ASSEQGGQGEKLF
J: TRBJ1-4
D: TRBD1
V: TRBV9

CDR3: ASSTDRVDSYEQY
J: TRBJ2-7
D: TRBD1
V: TRBV7-9

CDR3: ASSRTTGTVSNQPQH
J: TRBJ1-5
D: TRBD1
V: TRBV19

CDR3: ASSTRWGGYEQY
J: TRBJ2-7
D: TRBD2
V: TRBV7-2

CDR3: ASSLAGGKNIQY
J: TRBJ2-4
D: -
V: TRBV7-9

CDR3: ASSPAGGPTDTQY
J: TRBJ2-3
D: -
V: TRBV11-3

CDR3: ASSPRGTDYGYT
J: TRBJ1-2
D: -
V: TRBV4-1

CDR3: ASVRDRRNEKLF
J: TRBJ1-4
D: TRBD1
V: TRBV2

CDR3: ASSYPQTDTQY
J: TRBJ2-3
D: -
V: TRBV7-2

CDR3: ATRTGTFPTMKQY
J: TRBJ2-7
D: TRBD1
V: TRBV24-1

CDR3: ASSQRTGGTEAF
J: TRBJ1-1
D: TRBD1
V: TRBV3-1/TRBV3-2

CDR3: ASSPGTSGGAYTQY
J: TRBJ2-3
D: TRBD2
V: TRBV4-2

CDR3: ATRDRGYEQY
J: TRBJ2-7
D: TRBD1
V: TRBV25-1

CDR3: ASSGPGAHTGELF
J: TRBJ2-2
D: -
V: TRBV9

CDR3: ASSILRGRNIQY
J: TRBJ2-4
D: -
V: TRBV11-2

CDR3: ASSSLSGGLSYEQY
J: TRBJ2-7
D: TRBD2
V: TRBV11-1

CDR3: ASSVRGDQPQH
J: TRBJ1-5
D: -
V: TRBV7-2

CDR3: ASRRTGSGNTEAF
J: TRBJ1-1
D: -
V: TRBV6-5

CDR3: ASSPGAVYTGELF
J: TRBJ2-2
D: -
V: TRBV5-1

CDR3: ASSSAGTGGILVREETQY
J: TRBJ2-5
D: TRBD1
V: TRBV6-6

CDR3: ASSQEVQADTQY
J: TRBJ2-3
D: -
V: TRBV4-2

CDR3: ASSLAHRDSSNSNQPQH
J: TRBJ1-5
D: TRBD1
V: TRBV7-9

CDR3: ASSSGLPNSPLH
J: TRBJ1-6
D: -
V: TRBV27

CDR3: ASSEGEGVYGYT
J: TRBJ1-2
D: -
V: TRBV6-1

CDR3: ASNQQDTEAF
J: TRBJ1-1
D: -
V: TRBV2

CDR3: ASSSRGQGARYEQY
J: TRBJ2-7
D: TRBD1
V: TRBV6-6

CDR3: ASSPPTGRVEQF
J: TRBJ2-1
D: TRBD1
V: TRBV3-1/TRBV3-2

CDR3: ASSQDHSVLVETQY
J: TRBJ2-5
D: -
V: TRBV4-2